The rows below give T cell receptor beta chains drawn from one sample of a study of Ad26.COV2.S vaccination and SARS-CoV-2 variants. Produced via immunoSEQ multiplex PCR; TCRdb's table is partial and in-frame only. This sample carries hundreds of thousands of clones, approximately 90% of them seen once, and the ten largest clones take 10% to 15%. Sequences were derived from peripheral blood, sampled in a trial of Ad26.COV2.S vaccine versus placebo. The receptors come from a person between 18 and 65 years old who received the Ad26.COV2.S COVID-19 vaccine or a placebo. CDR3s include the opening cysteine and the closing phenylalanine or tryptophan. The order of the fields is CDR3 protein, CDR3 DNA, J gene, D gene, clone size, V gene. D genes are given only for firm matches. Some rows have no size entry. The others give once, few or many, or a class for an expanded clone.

CASSDRANRAQFF	TGTGCCAGCAGCGACCGGGCTAATCGTGCGCAGTTCTTC	TRBJ2-1	.	.	TRBV5-6
CASRRTGGKVNEQYF	TGTGCCAGCAGGCGGACAGGGGGCAAGGTGAACGAGCAGTACTTC	TRBJ2-7	TRBD1	.	TRBV2
CATSTQGLSAYEQYF	TGTGCCACCTCGACCCAGGGATTGAGCGCCTACGAGCAGTACTTC	TRBJ2-7	.	.	TRBV19
CAWGFSGGAYEQYF	TGTGCCTGGGGTTTTAGCGGGGGAGCCTACGAGCAGTACTTC	TRBJ2-7	TRBD2	.	TRBV30
CASSPRVYEQYF	TGTGCCAGCAGCCCCAGAGTCTACGAGCAGTACTTC	TRBJ2-7	.	.	TRBV11-2
CASSKLSGSVPGDEQFF	TGTGCCAGCAGCAAACTTAGCGGGAGTGTCCCTGGGGATGAGCAGTTCTTC	TRBJ2-1	TRBD2	.	TRBV7-6
CASSSTGVTNTEAFF	TGCGCCAGCAGCTCAACAGGGGTAACGAACACTGAAGCTTTCTTT	TRBJ1-1	TRBD1	.	TRBV4-3
CASSPGWGQGGGELFF	TGTGCCAGCAGTCCCGGGTGGGGCCAAGGCGGCGGGGAGCTGTTTTTT	TRBJ2-2	.	once	TRBV6-2/TRBV6-3
CASSWGAATNEKLFF	TGTGCCAGCAGTTGGGGGGCAGCAACTAATGAAAAACTGTTTTTT	TRBJ1-4	.	once	TRBV27
CASSPLGPANTGELFF	TGTGCCAGTAGTCCTCTTGGCCCGGCCAACACCGGGGAGCTGTTTTTT	TRBJ2-2	.	.	TRBV19
CASSDESGREKLFF	TGCGCCAGCAGCGATGAAAGTGGACGTGAAAAACTGTTTTTT	TRBJ1-4	.	.	TRBV5-1
CASTGSSYEQYF	TGTGCCAGCACCGGGTCTTCCTACGAGCAGTACTTC	TRBJ2-7	.	.	TRBV7-8
CASSPLQWGTGLYEQYF	TGTGCCAGCAGCCCTCTCCAGTGGGGGACTGGACTCTACGAGCAGTACTTC	TRBJ2-7	.	.	TRBV7-9
CASSPQGTGELFF	TGTGCCAGCTCACCACAGGGCACCGGGGAGCTGTTTTTT	TRBJ2-2	.	.	TRBV18
CASSLRSPGLAVETQYF	TGTGCCAGCAGCTTACGATCCCCTGGACTAGCGGTGGAGACCCAGTACTTC	TRBJ2-5	TRBD2	.	TRBV11-2
CASSKQGAHSPLHF	TGCGCCAGCAGCAAACAGGGTGCGCATTCACCCCTCCACTTT	TRBJ1-6	.	.	TRBV4-3
CASSPPVGSTEAFF	TGTGCCAGCTCACCACCGGTCGGGTCCACTGAAGCTTTCTTT	TRBJ1-1	.	.	TRBV18
CATSREGWLTSYNEQFF	TGTGCCACCAGCAGAGAAGGGTGGCTGACCTCCTACAATGAGCAGTTCTTC	TRBJ2-1	.	.	TRBV15
CASSYRQTPYEQYF	TGTGCCAGCAGCTATAGACAGACCCCCTACGAGCAGTACTTC	TRBJ2-7	.	.	TRBV5-6
CASRAVDGYTF	TGTGCCAGCAGAGCAGTGGATGGCTACACCTTC	TRBJ1-2	.	.	TRBV6-5
CASSPKIGTMNTEAFF	TGTGCCAGCTCACCGAAAATCGGGACAATGAACACTGAAGCTTTCTTT	TRBJ1-1	.	.	TRBV18
CASSLAGRITDTQYF	TGCGCCAGCAGCTTGGCCGGGAGAATCACAGATACGCAGTATTTT	TRBJ2-3	.	.	TRBV5-1
CATSDTNYGYTF	TGTGCCACCAGTGACACCAACTATGGCTACACCTTC	TRBJ1-2	.	.	TRBV24-1
CASSLRLAGTDTQYF	TGTGCCAGCAGCTTGAGGCTAGCGGGAACAGATACGCAGTATTTT	TRBJ2-3	TRBD2	.	TRBV5-8
CATSAGGESYNEQFF	TGTGCCACCAGTGCGGGCGGGGAGTCCTACAATGAGCAGTTCTTC	TRBJ2-1	.	.	TRBV24-1
CASSPPGQSTDTQYF	TGTGCCAGCAGCCCCCCGGGACAGAGCACAGATACGCAGTATTTT	TRBJ2-3	TRBD1	.	TRBV6-2/TRBV6-3
CASSDRGGETGQPQHF	TGTGCCAGCAGTGACCGGGGAGGGGAAACAGGTCAGCCCCAGCATTTT	TRBJ1-5	.	.	TRBV2
CASSLERTSYEQYF	TGTGCCAGCAGCTTAGAGAGGACCTCCTACGAGCAGTACTTC	TRBJ2-7	.	.	TRBV11-2
CASSPRQAMDTEAFF	TGCGCCAGCAGCCCTCGACAGGCCATGGACACTGAAGCTTTCTTT	TRBJ1-1	.	.	TRBV4-1
CASSLGSGQGTGELFF	TGTGCCAGCAGCTTAGGTTCCGGTCAGGGCACCGGGGAGCTGTTTTTT	TRBJ2-2	.	.	TRBV7-2
CASSQRGINEAFF	TGTGCCAGCAGCCAAAGAGGGATCAATGAAGCTTTCTTT	TRBJ1-1	.	.	TRBV3-1/TRBV3-2
CASSLGGPDTDTQYF	TGCGCCAGCAGCTTGGGCGGACCAGACACAGATACGCAGTATTTT	TRBJ2-3	.	.	TRBV5-1